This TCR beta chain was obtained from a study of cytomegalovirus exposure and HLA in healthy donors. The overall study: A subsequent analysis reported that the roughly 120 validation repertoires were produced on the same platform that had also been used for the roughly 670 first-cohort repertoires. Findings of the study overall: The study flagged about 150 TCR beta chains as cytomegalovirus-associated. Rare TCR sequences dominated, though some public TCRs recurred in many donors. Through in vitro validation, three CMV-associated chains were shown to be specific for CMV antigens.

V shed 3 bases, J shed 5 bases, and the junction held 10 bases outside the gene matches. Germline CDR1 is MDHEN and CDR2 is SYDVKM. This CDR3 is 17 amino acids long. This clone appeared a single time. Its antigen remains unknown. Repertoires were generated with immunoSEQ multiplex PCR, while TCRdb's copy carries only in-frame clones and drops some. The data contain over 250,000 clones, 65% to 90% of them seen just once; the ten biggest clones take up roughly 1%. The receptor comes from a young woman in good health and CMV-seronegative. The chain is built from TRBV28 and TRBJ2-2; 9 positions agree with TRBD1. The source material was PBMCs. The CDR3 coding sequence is TGTGCCAGCAGTTTTATTCTAGGGACAGGGATGACCGGGGAGCTGTTTTTT. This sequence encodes CASSFILGTGMTGELFF.